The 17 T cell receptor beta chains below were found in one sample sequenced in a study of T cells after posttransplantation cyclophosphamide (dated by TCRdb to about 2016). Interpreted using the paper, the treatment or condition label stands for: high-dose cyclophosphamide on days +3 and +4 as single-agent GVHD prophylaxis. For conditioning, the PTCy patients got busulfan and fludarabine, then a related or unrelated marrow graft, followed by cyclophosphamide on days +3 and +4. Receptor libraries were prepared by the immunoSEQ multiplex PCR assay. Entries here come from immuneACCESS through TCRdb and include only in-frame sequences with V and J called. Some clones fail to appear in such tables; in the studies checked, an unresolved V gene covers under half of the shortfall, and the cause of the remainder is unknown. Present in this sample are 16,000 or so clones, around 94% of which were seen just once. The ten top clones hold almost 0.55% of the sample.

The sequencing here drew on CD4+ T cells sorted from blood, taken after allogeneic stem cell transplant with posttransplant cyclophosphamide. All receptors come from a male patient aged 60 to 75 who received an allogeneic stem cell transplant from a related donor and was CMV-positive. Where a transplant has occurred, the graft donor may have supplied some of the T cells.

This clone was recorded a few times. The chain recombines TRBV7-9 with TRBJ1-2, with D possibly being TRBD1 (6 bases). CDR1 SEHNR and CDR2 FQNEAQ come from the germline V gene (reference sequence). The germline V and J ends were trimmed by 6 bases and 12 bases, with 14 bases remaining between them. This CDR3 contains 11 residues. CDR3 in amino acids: CASSLTGKHTF. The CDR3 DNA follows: TGTGCCAGCAGTTTAACAGGGAAGCACACCTTC.

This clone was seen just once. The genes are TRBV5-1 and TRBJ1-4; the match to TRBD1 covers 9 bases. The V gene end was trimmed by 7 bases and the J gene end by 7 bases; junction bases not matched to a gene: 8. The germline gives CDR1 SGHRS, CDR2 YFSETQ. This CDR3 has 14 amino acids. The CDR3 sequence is CASGSGQGREKLFF. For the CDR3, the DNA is TGCGCCAGCGGCTCGGGACAGGGCCGTGAAAAACTGTTTTTT.

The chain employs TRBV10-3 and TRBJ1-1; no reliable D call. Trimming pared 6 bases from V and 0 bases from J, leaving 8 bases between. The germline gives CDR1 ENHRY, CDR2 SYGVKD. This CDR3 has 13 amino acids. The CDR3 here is CAIRSPLNTEAFF. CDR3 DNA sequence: TGTGCCATCAGATCTCCCTTGAACACTGAAGCTTTCTTT.

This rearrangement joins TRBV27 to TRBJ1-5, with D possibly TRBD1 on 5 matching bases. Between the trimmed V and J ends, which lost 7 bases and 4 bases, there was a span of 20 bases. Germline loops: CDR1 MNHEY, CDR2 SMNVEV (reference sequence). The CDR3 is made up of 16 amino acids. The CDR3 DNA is TGTGCCAGCAACCCCCATGGGGACCGGGGGAATCAGCCCCAGCATTTT. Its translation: CASNPHGDRGNQPQHF.

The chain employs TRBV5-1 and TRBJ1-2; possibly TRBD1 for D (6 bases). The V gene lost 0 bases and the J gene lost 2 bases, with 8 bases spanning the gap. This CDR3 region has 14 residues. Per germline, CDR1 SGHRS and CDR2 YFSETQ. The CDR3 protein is CASSLDRANYGYTF. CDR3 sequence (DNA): TGCGCCAGCAGCTTGGACAGGGCGAACTATGGCTACACCTTC. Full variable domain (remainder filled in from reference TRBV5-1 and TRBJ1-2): KAGVTQTPRYLIKTRGQQVTLSCSPISGHRSVSWYQQTPGQGLQFLFEYFSETQRNKGNFPGRFSGRQFSNSRSEMNVSTLELGDSALYLCASSLDRANYGYTFGSGTRLTVV.

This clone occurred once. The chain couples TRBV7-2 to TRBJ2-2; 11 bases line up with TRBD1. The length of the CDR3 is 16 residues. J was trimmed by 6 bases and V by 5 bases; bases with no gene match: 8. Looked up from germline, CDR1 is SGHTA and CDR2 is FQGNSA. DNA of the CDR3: TGTGCCAGCAGCACGACCGGGACAGGGGGAGCCGGGGAGCTGTTTTTT. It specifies CASSTTGTGGAGELFF.

CDR3 DNA: TGTGCCAGCAGCCTCGCTCGGGGCTACACCTTC. Encoded protein: CASSLARGYTF. This sequence joins TRBV28 and TRBJ1-2; D gene unclear. V was clipped by 6 bases and J by 8 bases, with 10 bases between them. Germline V gives CDR1 MDHEN, CDR2 SYDVKM. The CDR3 has 11 residues.

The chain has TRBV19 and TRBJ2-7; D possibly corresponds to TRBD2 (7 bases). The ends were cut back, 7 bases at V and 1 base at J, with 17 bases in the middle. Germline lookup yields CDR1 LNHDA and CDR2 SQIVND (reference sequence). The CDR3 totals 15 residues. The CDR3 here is CASKGGEGGSYEQYF. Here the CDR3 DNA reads TGTGCCAGTAAAGGAGGTGAGGGGGGGTCCTACGAGCAGTACTTC.

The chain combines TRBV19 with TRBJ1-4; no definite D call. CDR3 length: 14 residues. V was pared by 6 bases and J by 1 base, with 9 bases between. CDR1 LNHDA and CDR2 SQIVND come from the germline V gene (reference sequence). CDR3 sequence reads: CASSHSQTNEKLFF. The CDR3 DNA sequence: TGTGCCAGTAGCCACAGTCAAACTAATGAAAAACTGTTTTTT.

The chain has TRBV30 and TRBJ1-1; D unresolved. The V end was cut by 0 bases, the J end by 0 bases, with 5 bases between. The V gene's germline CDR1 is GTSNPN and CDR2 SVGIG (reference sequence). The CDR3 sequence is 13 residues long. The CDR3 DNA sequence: TGTGCCTGGAGTGTCTTAATGAACACTGAAGCTTTCTTT. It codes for CAWSVLMNTEAFF.

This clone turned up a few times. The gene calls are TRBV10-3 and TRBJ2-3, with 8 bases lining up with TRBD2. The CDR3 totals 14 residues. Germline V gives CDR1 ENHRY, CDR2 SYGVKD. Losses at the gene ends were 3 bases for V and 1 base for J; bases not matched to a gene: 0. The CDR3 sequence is CAISDSGGTDTQYF. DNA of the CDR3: TGTGCCATCAGTGATAGCGGGGGCACAGATACGCAGTATTTT.

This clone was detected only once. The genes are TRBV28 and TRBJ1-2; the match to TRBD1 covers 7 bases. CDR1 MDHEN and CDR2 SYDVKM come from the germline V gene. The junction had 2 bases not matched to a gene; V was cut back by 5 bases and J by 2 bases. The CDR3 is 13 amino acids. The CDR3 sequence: CASSEGQNYGYTF. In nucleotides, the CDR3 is TGTGCCAGCAGTGAGGGACAGAACTATGGCTACACCTTC.

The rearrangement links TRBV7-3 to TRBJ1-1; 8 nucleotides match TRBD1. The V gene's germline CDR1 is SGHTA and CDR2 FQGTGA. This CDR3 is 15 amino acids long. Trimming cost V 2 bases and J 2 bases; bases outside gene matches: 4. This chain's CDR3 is CASSLPGTGNTEAFF. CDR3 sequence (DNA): TGTGCCAGCAGCTTACCTGGGACAGGAAACACTGAAGCTTTCTTT.

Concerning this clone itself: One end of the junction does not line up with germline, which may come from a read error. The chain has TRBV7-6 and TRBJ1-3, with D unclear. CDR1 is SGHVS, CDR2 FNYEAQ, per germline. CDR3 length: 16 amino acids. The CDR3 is CASVNGRPGPGNTICF. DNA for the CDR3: TGTGCCAGCGTCAATGGAAGGCCTGGGCCTGGAAACACCATATGTTTT.

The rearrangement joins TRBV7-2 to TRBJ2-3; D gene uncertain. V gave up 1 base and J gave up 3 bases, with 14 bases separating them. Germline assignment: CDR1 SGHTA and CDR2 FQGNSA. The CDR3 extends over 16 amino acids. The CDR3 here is CASSLEGPTGTDTQYF. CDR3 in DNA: TGTGCCAGCAGCTTAGAAGGTCCGACGGGTACAGATACGCAGTATTTT.

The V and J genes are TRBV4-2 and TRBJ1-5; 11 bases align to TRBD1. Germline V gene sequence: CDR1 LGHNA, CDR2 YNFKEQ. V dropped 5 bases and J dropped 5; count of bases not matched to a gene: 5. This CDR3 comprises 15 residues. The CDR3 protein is CASSSLGQGDQPQHF. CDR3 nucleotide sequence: TGTGCCAGCAGCTCTTTGGGACAGGGGGATCAGCCCCAGCATTTT.

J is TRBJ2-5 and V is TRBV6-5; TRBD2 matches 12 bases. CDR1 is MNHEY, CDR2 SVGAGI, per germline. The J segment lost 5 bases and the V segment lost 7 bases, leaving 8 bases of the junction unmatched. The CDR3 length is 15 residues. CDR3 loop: CASILLAGGTETQYF. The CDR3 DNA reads TGTGCCAGCATCCTTCTAGCGGGGGGGACGGAGACCCAGTACTTC.